The 16 T cell receptor beta chains below were found in one sample sequenced in a study of technical replicates of blood from a few donors. The assay was immunoSEQ multiplex PCR, and TCRdb's table has in-frame clones only and misses some. This sample carries just under 60,000 clones, roughly 94% of them seen once, and the ten largest clones take around 3%. Material for sequencing was PBMCs. Receptors originate from a human donor in good health. Some clones in this sample may be carry-over from other donors' samples.

In its sample, this clone was seen once. The rearrangement joins TRBV27 to TRBJ2-3; TRBD1 aligns across 9 bases. The CDR3 has 18 amino acids. Germline V gene lookup returns CDR1 MNHEY and CDR2 SMNVEV (reference sequence). The junction had 16 bases not matched to a gene; V was cut back by 6 bases and J by 3 bases. The DNA of the CDR3 is TGTGCCAGCAGGACCCGGGACAGGGCAAGTAGTGGTACAGATACGCAGTATTTT. Protein sequence: CASRTRDRASSGTDTQYF.

Written as DNA, the CDR3 is TGCAGTTACTCAGGGTCGTATGGCTACACCTTC. It encodes CSYSGSYGYTF. V usage is TRBV20-1 and J usage is TRBJ1-2; tentative D call: TRBD1 (5 bases). The CDR3 runs 11 residues. CDR1 is DFQATT and CDR2 is SNEGSKA in the germline V gene (reference sequence). Trimming pared 8 bases from V and 5 bases from J, leaving 12 bases between.

The chain links TRBV6-6 to TRBJ1-1; unclear D gene. V was pared by 9 bases and J by 8 bases, with 16 bases between. The CDR3 is made up of 12 amino acids. CDR1 and CDR2 (germline): MNHNY, SVGAGI (reference sequence). This CDR3 is CASLWEPGEAFF. In DNA form, the CDR3 reads TGTGCCAGTTTATGGGAGCCCGGGGAAGCTTTCTTT.

CDR3 region: CASSARTAPNEKLFF. The CDR3 region has the DNA TGTGCCAGCAGCGCCAGGACAGCCCCGAATGAAAAACTGTTTTTT. J is TRBJ1-4 and V is TRBV9; D is possibly TRBD1 (6 bases). The germline V gene has CDR1 SGDLS and CDR2 YYNGEE. V gave up 3 bases and J gave up 5 bases, with 14 bases separating them. The CDR3 is made up of 15 amino acids.

The chain employs TRBV5-6 and TRBJ2-3; 12 bases match TRBD1. This CDR3 is 19 amino acids long. CDR1 is SGHDT and CDR2 is YYEEEE in the germline V gene. Germline trimming cut 2 bases from V and 4 bases from J; bases unmatched to any gene: 14. In nucleotides, the CDR3 is TGTGCCAGCAGCTTCTTCCTCTCGGTAGGGACAGGGGGCCCAGATACGCAGTATTTT. Residues: CASSFFLSVGTGGPDTQYF.

The chain combines TRBV6-5 with TRBJ1-1; 8 positions agree with TRBD1. Losses at the gene ends were 4 bases for V and 6 bases for J; bases not matched to a gene: 7. This CDR3 region has 14 residues. Germline assignment: CDR1 MNHEY and CDR2 SVGAGI. In nucleotides, the CDR3 is TGTGCCAGCAGTTCGACAGGGGAGTCCGCTGAAGCTTTCTTT. This gives the protein CASSSTGESAEAFF.

The table lists this clone with a count of one. The chain carries TRBV12-5 and TRBJ1-5; perhaps TRBD1 as D (5 bases). The V gene lost 1 base and the J gene lost 5 bases, with 6 bases spanning the gap. The V gene's germline CDR1 is LGHNT and CDR2 FRNRAP. The CDR3 runs to 13 residues. CDR3 in amino acids: CASGLGGDQPQHF. The CDR3, as DNA: TGTGCTAGTGGTTTGGGGGGGGATCAGCCCCAGCATTTT.

This rearrangement joins TRBV14 to TRBJ1-2; 7 nucleotides line up with TRBD1. From germline, CDR1 is SGHDN and CDR2 FVKESK. CDR3 length: 16 amino acids. J lost 3 bases, V lost 3 bases, and 10 bases had no gene match. For the CDR3, the DNA is TGTGCCAGCAGCCAGGAGACAGGGCCGGAATACTATGGCTACACCTTC. Encoded protein: CASSQETGPEYYGYTF.

This sequence joins TRBV2 and TRBJ1-5; 9 bases match TRBD1. J gave up 4 bases and V 6 bases, and 4 bases lay outside the gene matches. The CDR3 is 14 residues long. The germline gives CDR1 SNHLY, CDR2 FYNNEI. The CDR3 DNA follows: TGTGCCAGCAGAGGGGACAGGGAAAATCAGCCCCAGCATTTT. Its protein product is CASRGDRENQPQHF.

The chain joins TRBV6-1 to TRBJ2-5, with D possibly TRBD1 on 5 matching bases. CDR3 length: 13 residues. Trimming removed 5 bases from V and 1 base from J, with 8 bases in between. The germline CDR1 and CDR2 sequences are MNHNS and SASEGT. In nucleotides, the CDR3 is TGTGCCAGCAGTCCTAGGGGCCAAGAGACCCAGTACTTC. It translates to CASSPRGQETQYF.

V is TRBV11-2 and J is TRBJ1-1; 7 bases map to TRBD1. The CDR3 sequence is 19 residues long. Germline lookup yields CDR1 SGHAT and CDR2 FQNNGV. V lost 1 base to trimming and J lost 2 bases; unmatched junction nucleotides: 16. In DNA, the CDR3 is TGTGCCAGCAGCTTAGGAAGGGGGCTTTTGGGGCCGGGAAACACTGAAGCTTTCTTT. It yields the protein CASSLGRGLLGPGNTEAFF.

This chain links TRBV7-3 with TRBJ2-7; 10 bases line up with TRBD1. Per the germline V gene, CDR1 is SGHTA and CDR2 is FQGTGA. The CDR3 has 13 amino acids. Trimming took 2 bases from V and 11 from J; bases not matched to a gene: 6. The CDR3 region has the DNA TGTGCCAGCAGCTTACAGGGACAGGGGATCAAGTACTTC. The encoded protein is CASSLQGQGIKYF.

The chain combines TRBV27 with TRBJ2-7; 9 nucleotides agree with TRBD1. In germline, CDR1 is MNHEY, CDR2 SMNVEV (reference sequence). Losses at the gene ends were 4 bases for V and 4 bases for J; bases not matched to a gene: 17. The length of the CDR3 is 18 residues. The DNA of the CDR3 is TGTGCCAGCAGTTCGAAACTCTCCGGGACAGGGTTTTGGTACGAGCAGTACTTC. Its translation: CASSSKLSGTGFWYEQYF.

The chain couples TRBV19 to TRBJ1-5; D is uncertain. Trimming removed 9 bases at V and 0 bases at J, with 27 bases between. Germline V gene lookup returns CDR1 LNHDA and CDR2 SQIVND (reference sequence). This CDR3 is built from 19 residues. Here the CDR3 reads CARRISLWAEPLSNQPQHF. Written as DNA, the CDR3 is TGTGCCAGACGTATATCCCTGTGGGCAGAACCCCTTAGCAATCAGCCCCAGCATTTT.

Worth noting for this clone: At one of its ends the junction is not consistent with the germline gene, which may arise from a read error. The sample has other DNA sequences that encode this CDR3 too. The rearrangement uses TRBV4-1 and TRBJ2-1; no reliable D call. There are 15 residues in the CDR3. Per the germline V gene, CDR1 is MGHRA and CDR2 is YSYEKL. The chain's CDR3 is CASSQLPTFYNEQFF. The CDR3 DNA sequence: TGTGCCAGCAGCCAGCTCCCCACATTCTACAATGAGCAGTTCTTC.

The genes are TRBV7-6 and TRBJ2-5; no reliable D call. The germline V and J ends were trimmed by 4 bases and 5 bases, with 11 bases remaining between them. The CDR3 runs 13 residues. Germline-derived CDR1 and CDR2 are SGHVS and FNYEAQ. CDR3 in amino acids: CASSSGSVETQYF. The CDR3 region has the DNA TGTGCCAGCAGCTCCGGGTCGGTCGAGACCCAGTACTTC.